This T cell receptor beta chain was sequenced for a study of blood T cell repertoires in COVID-19 (TCRdb year 2020). In terms of the full investigation: Samples covering the acute and convalescent phases of COVID-19 were provided by collaborators in the United States, Italy and Spain. HLA class I and class II types, where available, came from metadata supplied by the sample provider rather than from assay-based typing. Deeply sampled blood TCRbeta repertoires from subjects exposed to, actively infected with, or recovered from COVID-19 were included in the dataset. A de-identified subject ID, COVID-19 status, age in years and sex were almost always included in the sample metadata. The prospective study material was composed of cDNA or gDNA derived from T cells, B-cell-depleted T cells, or PBMCs. A freely available public database, intended as a resource for researchers studying the immune response to SARS-CoV-2, is where the repertoires were released. Samples were obtained from the ongoing ImmuneRACE study (first 160 participants) and from 1,254 subjects provided by 6 global collaborators.

TCRbeta CDR3 regions were amplified from genomic DNA using the immunoSEQ Assay, a bias-controlled multiplex PCR. Turning to the authors' computational methods: The number of nucleated cells in each sample was estimated from the amplification of reference gene primers within the assay. To quantify the absolute abundance of each unique TCRbeta CDR3 rearrangement, sequence reads were collapsed and filtered. For each sample, productive Simpson clonality was calculated as the square root of Simpson's diversity index over productive rearrangements. TCRdb holds this immuneACCESS table with in-frame rearrangements only. Some clones are missing; in checked studies, unresolved V genes explain under half, and the rest has no known cause. V and J calls and clone size are as listed in that table; D and trimming were resolved from the DNA. This sample has 190,000 or so clones in its table, and about three quarters of those were observed once. Clones ranked in the top ten supply 2.8% of the sample.

The V end gives up 0 bases and the J end 3 bases, leaving 2 bases in the junction not matched to a gene. The CDR3, cysteine through phenylalanine, is 14 amino acids long. Of all the DNA, just the CDR3 is kept, 42 bases in frame from base 1. Reading the germline V gene (reference sequence) gives CDR1 MNHNY and CDR2 SVGAGI. This clone is a singleton in its sample. The target of this receptor is not known. Within one base of it there is no much larger clone, and no base qualities were kept. Whole blood was collected in K2EDTA tubes by collaborating institutions according to the institutions' own protocols. For TCRbeta analysis, collaborators shipped samples in one of three forms: frozen whole blood, isolated PBMCs, or DNA extracted from either of those sample types. What the study reported, not specific to this receptor: The quantity of clinical and demographic metadata differed by source and by participant and was supplied without curation.

The clonotype was recovered from a woman of 80 years or more with active or convalescent COVID-19. The sample was peripheral blood. The sequence is built from TRBV6-6 and TRBJ2-7; the central 7 bases match TRBD1. The DNA is TGTGCCAGCAGTTACTCGGGACAGTTCTACGAGCAGTACTTC. This is translated as CASSYSGQFYEQYF.